What follows are 5 T cell receptor beta chains derived from one specimen sequenced in a study of T cell changes during pregnancy in multiple sclerosis. Data came from immunoSEQ multiplex PCR; TCRdb stores just in-frame clones and leaves some out. The profile covers tens of thousands of clones, with around 90% appearing a single time and around 1.2% taken by the ten largest. The specimen was CD4+ T cells from peripheral blood mononuclear cells, collected before pregnancy. These receptors were obtained from a female donor with multiple sclerosis, enrolled in a pregnancy study.

Only one count was recorded for this clone. The chain combines TRBV28 with TRBJ1-1, with D perhaps matching TRBD1 (6 bases). This CDR3 is 15 amino acids long. V shed 6 bases and J shed 3 bases, with 17 bases lying between them. Per the germline V gene, CDR1 is MDHEN and CDR2 is SYDVKM. CDR3 DNA: TGTGCCAGCAGGGGAAGGACAGCCGACTACACTGAAGCTTTCTTT. It translates to CASRGRTADYTEAFF.

The V and J genes are TRBV5-1 and TRBJ2-7; 7 nucleotides align to TRBD1. J was trimmed by 6 bases and V by 1 base; bases with no gene match: 7. This CDR3 is 14 amino acids long. Germline V gene lookup returns CDR1 SGHRS and CDR2 YFSETQ. Here the CDR3 DNA reads TGCGCCAGCAGCTTGCCCAACCCAGGGGGCGAGCAGTACTTC. Its translation: CASSLPNPGGEQYF.

V and J are TRBV5-1 and TRBJ1-4; the match to TRBD1 covers 9 bases. Trimming removed 0 bases from V and 3 bases from J; junction bases left unmatched: 12. The CDR3 sequence is 19 residues long. Germline V CDR1 and CDR2: SGHRS, YFSETQ. CDR3 amino acids: CASSLAPGDRVRANEKLFF. The CDR3 DNA sequence: TGCGCCAGCAGCTTGGCTCCGGGGGACAGGGTTCGTGCTAATGAAAAACTGTTTTTT.

The chain recombines TRBV2 with TRBJ2-1, with TRBD1 as a possible D gene (5 bases). The CDR3 has 15 residues. V was shortened by 6 bases and J by 0 bases, with 12 bases between the two germline ends. CDR1 is SNHLY, CDR2 FYNNEI, per germline. CDR3 sequence reads: CASRGDSGSYNEQFF. The DNA for the CDR3 is TGTGCCAGCAGGGGTGACAGTGGCTCCTACAATGAGCAGTTCTTC.

On this clone itself: Different DNA sequences within this sample yield the same CDR3. This rearrangement joins TRBV7-2 to TRBJ1-1; TRBD1 is a possible D gene (6 bases). Germline CDR1 and CDR2: SGHTA and FQGNSA. The CDR3 runs 14 residues. The ends were cut back, 2 bases at V and 0 bases at J, with 7 bases in the middle. Here the CDR3 DNA reads TGTGCCAGCAGCTTACAGGGGCTGAACACTGAAGCTTTCTTT. It translates to CASSLQGLNTEAFF.